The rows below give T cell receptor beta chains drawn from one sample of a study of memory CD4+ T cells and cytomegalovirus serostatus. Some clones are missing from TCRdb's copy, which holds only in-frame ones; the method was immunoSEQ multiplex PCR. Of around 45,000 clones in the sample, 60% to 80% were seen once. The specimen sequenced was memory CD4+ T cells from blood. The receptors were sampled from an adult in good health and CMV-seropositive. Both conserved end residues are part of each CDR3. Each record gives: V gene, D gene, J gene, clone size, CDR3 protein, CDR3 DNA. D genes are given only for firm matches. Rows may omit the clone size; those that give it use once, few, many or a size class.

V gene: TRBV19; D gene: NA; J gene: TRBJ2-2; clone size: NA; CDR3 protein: CASSIDDRSYTGELFF; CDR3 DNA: TGTGCCAGTAGTATCGACGACAGGAGTTACACCGGGGAGCTGTTTTTT
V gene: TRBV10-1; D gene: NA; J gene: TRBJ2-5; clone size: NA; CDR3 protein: CASSLSDQETQYF; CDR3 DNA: TGCGCCAGCAGTCTGAGCGATCAAGAGACCCAGTACTTC
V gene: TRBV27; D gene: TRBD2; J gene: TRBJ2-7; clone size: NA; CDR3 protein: CASSPRGRGELYEQYF; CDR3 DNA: TGTGCCAGCAGTCCCCGGGGGCGGGGGGAACTCTACGAGCAGTACTTC
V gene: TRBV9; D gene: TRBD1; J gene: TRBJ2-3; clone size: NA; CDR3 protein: CASSSKDRGYTDTQYF; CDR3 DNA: TGTGCCAGCAGCTCTAAAGACAGGGGATACACAGATACGCAGTATTTT
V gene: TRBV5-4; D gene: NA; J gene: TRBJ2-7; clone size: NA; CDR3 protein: CASSLYGSSYEQYF; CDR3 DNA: TGTGCCAGCAGCCTCTATGGGAGCTCCTACGAGCAGTACTTC
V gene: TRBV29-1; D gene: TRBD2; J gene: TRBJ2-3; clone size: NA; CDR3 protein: CSVEHGGGAVYF; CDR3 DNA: TGCAGCGTTGAACATGGCGGGGGGGCCGTGTATTTT
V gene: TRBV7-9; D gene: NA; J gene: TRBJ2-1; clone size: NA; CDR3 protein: CASSLAPGRAKNNEQFF; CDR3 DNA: TGTGCCAGCAGCTTAGCTCCGGGGAGAGCAAAAAACAATGAGCAGTTCTTC
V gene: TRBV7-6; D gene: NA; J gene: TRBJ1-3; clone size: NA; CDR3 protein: CASSMGGTGNTIYF; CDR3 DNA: TGTGCCAGCAGCATGGGGGGAACTGGAAACACCATATATTTT
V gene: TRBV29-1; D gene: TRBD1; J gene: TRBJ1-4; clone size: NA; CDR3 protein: CSGSTGANEKLFF; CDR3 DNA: TGCAGCGGATCGACAGGGGCAAATGAAAAACTGTTTTTT
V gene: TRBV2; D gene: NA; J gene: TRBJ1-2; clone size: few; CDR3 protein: CASRAGTATYGYTF; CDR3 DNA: TGTGCCAGCAGGGCCGGGACGGCGACTTATGGCTACACCTTC
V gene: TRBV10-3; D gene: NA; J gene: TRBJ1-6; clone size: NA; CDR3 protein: CAIRRDLASPLHF; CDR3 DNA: TGTGCCATCAGGAGGGACTTAGCTTCACCCCTCCACTTT
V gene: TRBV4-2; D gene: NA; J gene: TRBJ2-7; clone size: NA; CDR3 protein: CASSQVENRDYEQYF; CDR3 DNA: TGTGCCAGCAGCCAAGTTGAGAACAGAGACTACGAGCAGTACTTC
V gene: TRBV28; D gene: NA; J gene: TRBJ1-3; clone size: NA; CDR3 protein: CASQPPAWGAPGNTIYF; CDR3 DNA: TGTGCCAGCCAACCCCCAGCGTGGGGGGCGCCTGGAAACACCATATATTTT
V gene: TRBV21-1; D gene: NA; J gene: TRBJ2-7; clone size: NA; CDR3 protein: CASSKAPSGDAGYF; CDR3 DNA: TGTGCCAGCAGCAAAGCGCCGTCGGGGGACGCCGGGTACTTC
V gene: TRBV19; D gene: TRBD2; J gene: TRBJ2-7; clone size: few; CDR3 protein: CASSSLPMTSAAYEQYF; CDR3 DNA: TGTGCCAGTAGTTCACTCCCTATGACTAGCGCCGCCTACGAGCAGTACTTC
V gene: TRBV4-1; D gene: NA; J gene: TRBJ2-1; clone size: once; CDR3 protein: CASSTRSAVEQFF; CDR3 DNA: TGCGCCAGCAGCACCCGGTCCGCGGTGGAGCAGTTCTTC
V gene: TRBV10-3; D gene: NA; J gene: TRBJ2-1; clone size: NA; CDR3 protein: CAISDGEGWDEQFF; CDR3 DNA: TGTGCCATCAGTGACGGCGAGGGTTGGGATGAGCAGTTCTTC
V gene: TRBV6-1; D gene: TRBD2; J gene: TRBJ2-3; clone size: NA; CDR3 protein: CASRRLAGPGDTQYF; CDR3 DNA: TGTGCCAGCAGGAGACTAGCGGGCCCAGGGGATACGCAGTATTTT
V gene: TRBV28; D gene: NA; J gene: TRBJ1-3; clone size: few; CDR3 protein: CASSYAGANTIYF; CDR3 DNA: TGTGCCAGCAGTTACGCAGGGGCGAACACCATATATTTT
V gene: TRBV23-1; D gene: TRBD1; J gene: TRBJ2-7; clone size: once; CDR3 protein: CASRQGAVEQYF; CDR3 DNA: TGCGCCAGCAGACAGGGGGCAGTCGAGCAGTACTTC
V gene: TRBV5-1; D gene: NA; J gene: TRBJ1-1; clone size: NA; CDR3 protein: CASSPQDNGKNTEAFF; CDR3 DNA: TGCGCCAGCAGCCCGCAGGACAACGGAAAGAACACTGAAGCTTTCTTT
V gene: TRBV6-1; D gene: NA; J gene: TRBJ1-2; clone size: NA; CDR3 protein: CCSSRDANYGYTF; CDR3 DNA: TGTTGCTCGAGCAGGGACGCTAACTATGGCTACACCTTC
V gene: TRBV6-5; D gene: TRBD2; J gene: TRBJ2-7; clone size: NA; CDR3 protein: CASSSGGNEQYF; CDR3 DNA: TGTGCCAGCAGTTCCGGGGGGAACGAGCAGTACTTC
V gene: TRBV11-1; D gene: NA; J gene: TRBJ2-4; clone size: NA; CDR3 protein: CASSLQGGNIQYF; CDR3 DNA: TGTGCCAGCAGCTTACAAGGGGGAAACATTCAGTACTTC
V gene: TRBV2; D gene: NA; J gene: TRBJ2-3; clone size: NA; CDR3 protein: CAALGLSWRGTDTQYF; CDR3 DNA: TGTGCCGCTTTGGGCTTAAGTTGGAGGGGCACAGATACGCAGTATTTT
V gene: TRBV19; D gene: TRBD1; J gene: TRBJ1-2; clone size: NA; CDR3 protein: CASSIAGTADNYGYTF; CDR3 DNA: TGTGCCAGTAGTATTGCCGGGACAGCAGATAACTATGGCTACACCTTC
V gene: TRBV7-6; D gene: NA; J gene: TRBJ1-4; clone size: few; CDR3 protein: CASSLAPDGLNEKLFF; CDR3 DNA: TGTGCCAGCAGCTTAGCTCCCGACGGGTTAAATGAAAAACTGTTTTTT
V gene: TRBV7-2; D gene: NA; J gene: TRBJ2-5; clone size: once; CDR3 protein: CASSLAWEVETQYF; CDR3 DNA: TGTGCCAGCAGCTTAGCTTGGGAGGTGGAGACCCAGTACTTC
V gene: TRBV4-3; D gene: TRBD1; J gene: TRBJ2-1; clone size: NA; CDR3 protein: CASSRLPPGQGPSEQFF; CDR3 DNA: TGCGCCAGCAGCCGACTACCCCCGGGACAGGGGCCCTCGGAGCAGTTCTTC
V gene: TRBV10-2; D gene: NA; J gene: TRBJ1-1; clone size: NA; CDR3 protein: CASSDPRGRGLNTEAFF; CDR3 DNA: TGCGCCAGCAGTGACCCTAGGGGACGGGGATTGAACACTGAAGCTTTCTTT
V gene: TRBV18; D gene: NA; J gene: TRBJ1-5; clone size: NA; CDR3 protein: CASSPQTSRNQPQHF; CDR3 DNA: TGTGCCAGCTCACCACAGACTTCACGGAATCAGCCCCAGCATTTT
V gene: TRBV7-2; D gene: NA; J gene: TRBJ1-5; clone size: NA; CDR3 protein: CASSLERGYNQPQHF; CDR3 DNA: TGTGCCAGCAGCTTAGAAAGAGGGTACAATCAGCCCCAGCATTTT
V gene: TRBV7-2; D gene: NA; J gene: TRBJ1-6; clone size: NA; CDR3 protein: CASSLAQGPYNSPLHF; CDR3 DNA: TGTGCCAGCAGCTTAGCGCAGGGCCCCTATAATTCACCCCTCCACTTT
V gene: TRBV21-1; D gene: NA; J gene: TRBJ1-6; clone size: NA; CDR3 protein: CASSETGTGRSPLHF; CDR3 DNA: TGTGCCAGCAGCGAGACCGGGACAGGGAGGTCACCCCTCCACTTT
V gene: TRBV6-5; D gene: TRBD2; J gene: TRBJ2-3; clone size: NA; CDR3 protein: CASSYSAGTKSHTQYF; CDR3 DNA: TGTGCCAGCAGTTACTCCGCCGGGACTAAGTCTCATACGCAGTATTTT
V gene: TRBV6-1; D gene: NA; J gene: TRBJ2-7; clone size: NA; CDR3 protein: CASSEGPGTYEQYF; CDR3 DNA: TGTGCCAGCAGTGAAGGTCCCGGGACCTACGAGCAGTACTTC
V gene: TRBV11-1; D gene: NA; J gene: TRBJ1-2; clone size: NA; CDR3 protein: CASSLQTETNYGYTF; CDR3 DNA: TGTGCCAGCAGCCTCCAGACAGAAACTAACTATGGCTACACCTTC
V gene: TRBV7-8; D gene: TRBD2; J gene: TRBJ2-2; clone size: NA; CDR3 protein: CASSFGLAGDTGELFF; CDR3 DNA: TGTGCCAGCAGCTTCGGACTAGCGGGGGACACCGGGGAGCTGTTTTTT
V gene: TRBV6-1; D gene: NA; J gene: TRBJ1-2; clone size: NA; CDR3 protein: CASSERTAPWGYTF; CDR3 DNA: TGTGCCAGCAGTGAACGGACAGCTCCTTGGGGCTACACCTTC
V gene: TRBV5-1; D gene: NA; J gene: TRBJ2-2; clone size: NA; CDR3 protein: CASSSGSDTGELFF; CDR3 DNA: TGCGCCAGCAGCTCGGGTAGCGACACCGGGGAGCTGTTTTTT
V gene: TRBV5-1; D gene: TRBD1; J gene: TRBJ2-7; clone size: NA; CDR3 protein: CASSRQGSYEQYF; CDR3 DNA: TGCGCCAGCAGCCGACAGGGGTCCTACGAGCAGTACTTC
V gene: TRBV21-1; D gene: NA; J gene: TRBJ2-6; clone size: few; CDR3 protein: CASGVSGSGANVLTF; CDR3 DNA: TGTGCCAGCGGGGTATCGGGCTCTGGGGCCAACGTCCTGACTTTC
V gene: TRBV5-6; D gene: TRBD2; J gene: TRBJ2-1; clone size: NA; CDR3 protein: CASSLITAGDSYNEQFF; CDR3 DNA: TGTGCCAGCAGCCTTATTACTGCGGGAGATTCCTACAATGAGCAGTTCTTC
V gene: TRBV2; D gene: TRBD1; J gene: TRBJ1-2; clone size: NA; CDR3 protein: CASGTGGHGYTF; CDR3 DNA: TGTGCCAGCGGGACAGGGGGCCATGGCTACACCTTC
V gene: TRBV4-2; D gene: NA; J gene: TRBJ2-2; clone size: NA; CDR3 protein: CASSYEQRNTGELFF; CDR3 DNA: TGTGCCAGCAGCTACGAACAGAGAAACACCGGGGAGCTGTTTTTT
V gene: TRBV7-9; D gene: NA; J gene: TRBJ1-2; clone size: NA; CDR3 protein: CASSLVTDKKTNYGYTF; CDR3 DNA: TGTGCCAGCAGTTTGGTGACTGACAAGAAGACTAACTATGGCTACACCTTC
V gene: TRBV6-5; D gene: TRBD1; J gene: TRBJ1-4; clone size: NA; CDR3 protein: CASSYTQGGGGEKLFF; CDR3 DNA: TGTGCCAGCAGTTATACCCAGGGGGGGGGCGGTGAAAAACTGTTTTTT
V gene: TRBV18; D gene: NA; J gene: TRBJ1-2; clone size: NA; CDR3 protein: CASSSGVGDYGYTF; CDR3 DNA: TGTGCCAGCTCATCGGGAGTGGGGGACTATGGCTACACCTTC
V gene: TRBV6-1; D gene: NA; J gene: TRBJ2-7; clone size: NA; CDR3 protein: CASTPGASYEQYF; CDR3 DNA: TGTGCCAGCACCCCCGGGGCTTCCTACGAGCAGTACTTC
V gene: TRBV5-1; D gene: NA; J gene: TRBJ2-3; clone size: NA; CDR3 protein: CASSLSAVTDTQYF; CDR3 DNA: TGCGCCAGCAGCCTCTCGGCGGTCACAGATACGCAGTATTTT
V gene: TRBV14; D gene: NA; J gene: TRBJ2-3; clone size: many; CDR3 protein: CASSQAAPFGVDTQYF; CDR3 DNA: TGTGCCAGCAGCCAAGCCGCACCTTTTGGGGTAGATACGCAGTATTTT
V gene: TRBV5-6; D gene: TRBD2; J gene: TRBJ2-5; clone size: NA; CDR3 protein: CASSGSGGAQRGQYF; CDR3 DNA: TGTGCCAGCAGCGGTAGCGGGGGGGCCCAGCGTGGCCAGTACTTC
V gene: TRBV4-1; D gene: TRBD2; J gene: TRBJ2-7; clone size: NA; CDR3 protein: CASSQGLASYEQYF; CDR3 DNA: TGCGCCAGCAGCCAAGGACTAGCATCCTACGAGCAGTACTTC
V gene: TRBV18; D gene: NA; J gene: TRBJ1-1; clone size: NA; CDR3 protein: CASSPATDSMNTEAFF; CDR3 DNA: TGTGCCAGCTCACCGGCGACTGACAGTATGAACACTGAAGCTTTCTTT
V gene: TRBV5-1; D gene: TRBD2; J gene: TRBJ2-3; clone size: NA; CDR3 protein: CASSLERGTEDTQYF; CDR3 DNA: TGCGCCAGCAGCTTGGAGCGGGGGACCGAAGATACGCAGTATTTT
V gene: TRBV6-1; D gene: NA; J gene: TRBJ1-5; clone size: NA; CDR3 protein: CASSEAGGAEVYNQPQHF; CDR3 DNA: TGTGCCAGCAGTGAAGCCGGGGGGGCAGAAGTCTACAATCAGCCCCAGCATTTT
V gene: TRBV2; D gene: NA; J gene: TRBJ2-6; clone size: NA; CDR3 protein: CASRYSVLSGANVLTF; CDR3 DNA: TGTGCCAGCAGGTACAGTGTCCTCTCTGGGGCCAACGTCCTGACTTTC
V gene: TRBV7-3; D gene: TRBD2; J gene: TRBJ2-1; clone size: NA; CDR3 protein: CASSLGASGGSYNEQFF; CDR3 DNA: TGTGCCAGCAGCTTAGGCGCTAGCGGAGGCTCCTACAATGAGCAGTTCTTC
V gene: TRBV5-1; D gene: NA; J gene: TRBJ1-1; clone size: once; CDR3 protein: CASSVTQPGNTEAFF; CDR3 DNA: TGCGCCAGCAGCGTTACCCAGCCAGGGAACACTGAAGCTTTCTTT
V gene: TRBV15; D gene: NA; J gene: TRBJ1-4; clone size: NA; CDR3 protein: CATSRPPEKLFF; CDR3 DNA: TGTGCCACCAGCCGGCCACCGGAAAAACTGTTTTTT